The clone carrying this TCR beta chain turned up a few times. Its specificity is not known. This sample is drawn from a study of response to subunit inactivated influenza vaccine. Study-level findings and limits: The authors offered the suggestion that each seasonal influenza vaccination recruits few new T cells.

In TCRdb, the RT-PCR reads were re-called with MiXCR into one record per CDR3 protein. The top ten hold around 10% of the sample, which has about 650,000 distinct CDR3 sequences, 15% to 18% seen once. CDR1 and CDR2 from the germline V gene are MNHEY and SVGAGI. V lost 0 bases and J 5 bases, leaving 8 bases between the germline ends. The CDR3 loop spans 14 amino acids. The sample consisted of PBMCs from blood, taken about 13 days after vaccination. The receptor comes from a man aged 45-60 years who received an inactivated influenza vaccine. The rearrangement uses TRBV6-5 and TRBJ1-3; no reliable D call. CDR3 in amino acids: CASSYSQQRNTIYF. The CDR3, as DNA: TGTGCCAGCAGTTACTCGCAACAGAGAAACACCATATATTTT.